This entry features one T cell receptor (beta chain) sequence. Its antigen specificity is not known. No qualities accompany the bases; no much larger clone lies one base away. The CDR3 sequence holds 14 residues, the cysteine and phenylalanine included. The DNA shown is the 42-base CDR3, in frame from base 1. Ends trimmed: V by 8 bases, J by 5 bases; bases unmatched to a gene: 7. Reading the germline V gene gives CDR1 MNHEY and CDR2 SVGAGI. The collaborating institutions used their own protocols to collect whole blood in K2EDTA tubes. For TCRbeta analysis, collaborator samples were shipped as frozen whole blood, as isolated PBMCs, or as DNA extracted from either sample type. The data were obtained in a study of blood T cell repertoires in COVID-19 (dated by TCRdb to the early 2020s). For the wider study: Samples from collaborators originated in the United States, Italy and Spain and spanned both the acute and convalescent phases of COVID-19. The prospective study material was composed of cDNA or gDNA derived from T cells, B-cell-depleted T cells, or PBMCs. Deeply sampled blood TCRbeta repertoires from subjects exposed to, actively infected with, or recovered from COVID-19 were included in the dataset. The repertoires were released in a freely available public database intended as a resource for research on the immune response to SARS-CoV-2. Samples came from the ongoing ImmuneRACE study (first 160 participants) plus 1,254 subjects from 6 global collaborators. Nearly every sample came with metadata listing a de-identified subject ID, COVID-19 status, age in years and sex. Where available, HLA class I and class II types were obtained from metadata supplied by the sample provider rather than from assay-based typing. Study-wide findings and limitations: The amount of clinical and demographic metadata varied by source and participant and was provided uncurated.

The immunoSEQ Assay, a bias-controlled multiplex PCR, was used to amplify TCRbeta CDR3 regions from genomic DNA. The original pipeline was this. Within the assay, amplification of reference gene primers was used to estimate how many nucleated cells each sample contained. To quantify the absolute abundance of each unique TCRbeta CDR3 rearrangement, sequence reads were collapsed and filtered. For each sample, productive Simpson clonality was calculated as the square root of Simpson's diversity index over productive rearrangements. Not all clones reach the TCRdb copy of this immuneACCESS table, which keeps in-frame sequences only. Checked studies attribute under half of the gap to unresolved V genes and leave the rest unexplained. V, J and clone size are taken as reported in that table, and D and trimming were inferred from the DNA itself. Across this sample there are over 600,000 clones, with around 90% seen only once. Around 0.3% of the sample is in the top ten clones.

The specimen was peripheral blood. The chain uses TRBV6-5 and TRBJ1-2, and TRBD1 aligns with 11 junction nucleotides. This sequence was found in a woman between 18 and 30 years old with acute or convalescent COVID-19. The CDR3 is CASRGQGDLYGYTF. The DNA is as follows: TGTGCCAGCCGGGGACAGGGGGACCTTTATGGCTACACCTTC.